These 30 T cell receptor beta chains came from one sample sequenced in a study of cytomegalovirus exposure and HLA in healthy donors. The PCR used 60 Vbeta and 13 Jbeta primers. TCRdb's copy holds only in-frame clones and misses some; the assay was immunoSEQ multiplex PCR. The sample contains hundreds of thousands of clones, around 80% of which appear only once. Sequenced input: PBMCs. These receptor sequences come from a woman in her thirties or forties in good health and CMV-seronegative.

The rearrangement links TRBV4-1 to TRBJ2-5; 11 nucleotides line up with TRBD2. The CDR3 is 15 amino acids. V gave up 3 bases and J gave up 2 bases; unmatched junction bases: 2. Looked up from germline, CDR1 is MGHRA and CDR2 is YSYEKL. The CDR3 DNA reads as TGCGCCAGCAGCCAGGGACTAGCGGCACAAGAGACCCAGTACTTC. Amino acid sequence: CASSQGLAAQETQYF.

The V gene is TRBV7-6, the J gene TRBJ1-2; TRBD1 matches at 9 bases. From germline, CDR1 is SGHVS and CDR2 FNYEAQ. Losses at the gene ends were 1 base for V and 7 bases for J; bases not matched to a gene: 7. The CDR3 totals 15 residues. The CDR3: CASSLDPGQGVGYTF. The CDR3, as DNA: TGTGCCAGCAGCTTAGACCCGGGACAGGGCGTTGGCTACACCTTC.

The chain uses TRBV6-5 and TRBJ2-7; D remains ambiguous. The germline V gene encodes CDR1 MNHEY and CDR2 SVGAGI. V lost 6 bases and J lost 3, with 6 bases in between. This CDR3 contains 11 residues. In DNA, the CDR3 is TGTGCCAGCAGACTCCACTACGAGCAGTACTTC. Its translation is CASRLHYEQYF.

The chain combines TRBV14 with TRBJ2-2; D unclear. Germline V gene data show CDR1 as SGHDN and CDR2 as FVKESK. This CDR3 is 13 amino acids long. The V and J ends lost 2 bases and 7 bases respectively, with 8 bases between them. CDR3 sequence reads: CASSQNYNGELFF. The CDR3 bases are TGTGCCAGCAGCCAAAATTACAACGGGGAGCTGTTTTTT.

This chain uses TRBV7-3 with TRBJ2-3; weak D call: TRBD2 (7 bases). The CDR3 has 15 residues. CDR1 SGHTA and CDR2 FQGTGA come from the germline V gene. V was clipped by 7 bases and J by 6 bases, with 20 bases between them. The CDR3 protein is CASTPVGGATDTQYF. Here the CDR3 DNA reads TGTGCCAGCACCCCGGTAGGGGGGGCCACGGATACGCAGTATTTT.

This chain links TRBV10-3 with TRBJ1-2; possible D gene TRBD1, 6 bases. This CDR3 region has 17 residues. In germline, CDR1 is ENHRY, CDR2 SYGVKD. Deletions cut 3 bases from V and 7 bases from J, with 24 bases between. Written as DNA, the CDR3 is TGTGCCATCAGTGATTCAGACAGGACCTCCGGAGATTTTGGCTACACCTTC. The encoded protein is CAISDSDRTSGDFGYTF.

The chain has TRBV11-2 and TRBJ1-4, with 8 bases matching TRBD1. The CDR3 has 17 residues. The ends lost 4 bases at V and 2 bases at J; junction bases unmatched: 9. The germline CDR1 and CDR2 sequences are SGHAT and FQNNGV. The CDR3 region is CASSWPDRVSTNEKLFF. CDR3 bases: TGTGCCAGCAGCTGGCCGGACAGGGTATCGACTAATGAAAAACTGTTTTTT. Full variable domain (rest looked up from reference TRBV11-2 and TRBJ1-4): EAGVAQSPRYKIIEKRQSVAFWCNPISGHATLYWYQQILGQGPKLLIQFQNNGVVDDSQLPKDRFSAERLKGVDSTLKIQPAKLEDSAVYLCASSWPDRVSTNEKLFFGSGTQLSVL.

This clone appeared a single time. The V and J genes are TRBV6-1 and TRBJ1-1; D gene unclear. Per germline, CDR1 MNHNS and CDR2 SASEGT. The CDR3 runs to 15 residues. Trimming pared 5 bases from V and 0 bases from J, leaving 13 bases between. DNA for the CDR3: TGTGCCAGCAGTCGGGAGGCCTTGATGAACACTGAAGCTTTCTTT. This gives the protein CASSREALMNTEAFF.

The chain carries TRBV4-3 and TRBJ1-1; D unresolved. CDR3 length: 13 amino acids. Germline V lookup: CDR1 LGHNA, CDR2 YSLEER. V lost 1 base to trimming and J lost 1 base, with 4 bases between them. CDR3 in amino acids: CASSQAGNTEAFF. DNA for the CDR3: TGCGCCAGCAGCCAAGCGGGGAACACTGAAGCTTTCTTT.

The chain joins TRBV6-1 to TRBJ2-7; D possibly corresponds to TRBD2 (5 bases). CDR3 length equals 14 residues. Germline V CDR1 and CDR2: MNHNS, SASEGT. V lost 5 bases and J lost 6, with 17 bases in between. The CDR3 spells CASSKGSWPAEQYF. The CDR3 DNA reads TGTGCCAGCAGTAAAGGGAGTTGGCCGGCCGAGCAGTACTTC.

The chain joins TRBV5-4 to TRBJ1-4, with D possibly matching TRBD1 (5 bases). Trimming left V 3 bases short and J 4 bases short, with 10 bases between. Germline CDR1 reads SGHNT; CDR2 reads YYREEE (reference sequence). CDR3 length equals 14 residues. As DNA, the CDR3 is TGTGCCAGCAGCTCCGGACACGATAATGAAAAACTGTTTTTT. The encoded protein is CASSSGHDNEKLFF.

This clone was observed a handful of times. The chain has TRBV7-9 and TRBJ2-7; the D gene is possibly TRBD2 (5 bases). The CDR3 runs 13 residues. The V and J ends lost 1 base and 7 bases respectively, with 11 bases between them. CDR1 SEHNR and CDR2 FQNEAQ come from the germline V gene (reference sequence). The CDR3 protein is CASSLGNTGEQYF. In DNA form, the CDR3 reads TGTGCCAGCAGCTTAGGGAATACGGGGGAGCAGTACTTC.

In DNA form, the CDR3 reads TGTGCCAGCAGCTCCCCCCCGGGCGAGCAGTACTTC. It yields the protein CASSSPPGEQYF. The rearrangement joins TRBV7-3 to TRBJ2-7; no clear D. V was trimmed by 4 bases and J by 6 bases, leaving 10 bases between them. The CDR3 totals 12 residues. CDR1 is SGHTA, CDR2 FQGTGA, per germline. Using reference TRBV7-3 and TRBJ2-7 for the parts outside the CDR3, the full variable domain is GAGVSQTPSNKVTEKGKYVELRCDPISGHTALYWYRQSLGQGPEFLIYFQGTGAADDSGLPNDRFFAVRPEGSVSTLKIQRTERGDSAVYLCASSSPPGEQYFGPGTRLTVT.

This sequence joins TRBV7-9 and TRBJ1-1; 9 positions agree with TRBD1. The germline gives CDR1 SEHNR, CDR2 FQNEAQ (reference sequence). The CDR3 is 16 residues long. V trimming: 6 bases; J trimming: 2 bases; junction bases outside the gene matches: 10. Written as DNA, the CDR3 is TGTGCCAGCAGTCCCGGACAGGGGAGGAGAAACACTGAAGCTTTCTTT. Translating it yields CASSPGQGRRNTEAFF.

J is TRBJ2-5 and V is TRBV28, with a tentative D call TRBD2 (6 bases). The CDR3 runs 16 residues. V lost 6 bases, J lost 5 bases, and 22 bases lay in between. In germline, CDR1 is MDHEN, CDR2 SYDVKM. CDR3 DNA: TGTGCCAGCAGGGGAACCGGGACCGGGGGACGGGAGACCCAGTACTTC. It yields the protein CASRGTGTGGRETQYF.

This clone was observed a single time. The gene calls are TRBV19 and TRBJ2-7, with TRBD1 matching over 9 bases. The germline gives CDR1 LNHDA, CDR2 SQIVND (reference sequence). CDR3 length: 15 amino acids. V was pared by 4 bases and J by 5 bases, with 9 bases of the junction left unmatched. The CDR3 DNA reads as TGTGCCAGTAGTAGGGTACAGGGGGCGGTCCACGAGCAGTACTTC. Residues: CASSRVQGAVHEQYF.

The rearrangement uses TRBV19 and TRBJ1-4, with D possibly matching TRBD1 (5 bases). The CDR3 extends over 14 amino acids. Trimming removed 7 bases at V and 4 bases at J, with 13 bases between. Germline values: CDR1 LNHDA, CDR2 SQIVND (reference sequence). The CDR3 bases are TGTGCCAGTAATTTTGGACAAGTTAATGAAAAACTGTTTTTT. It translates to CASNFGQVNEKLFF.

This clone has a single count. The rearrangement links TRBV7-9 to TRBJ2-7; TRBD1 matches at 8 bases. V gave up 5 bases and J gave up 2 bases; unmatched junction bases: 8. CDR3 length: 15 amino acids. Germline V lookup: CDR1 SEHNR, CDR2 FQNEAQ (reference sequence). This chain's CDR3 is CASSHSLDRAYEQYF. The CDR3 nucleotides are TGTGCCAGCAGCCACTCGTTGGACAGGGCCTACGAGCAGTACTTC.

The chain has TRBV2 and TRBJ1-1, with TRBD1 matching 8 bases. V dropped 8 bases and J dropped 0; count of bases not matched to a gene: 5. Germline loops: CDR1 SNHLY, CDR2 FYNNEI. The length of the CDR3 is 14 residues. DNA for the CDR3: TGTGCCAGCGGAACAGGGGGGGTGAACACTGAAGCTTTCTTT. It translates to CASGTGGVNTEAFF.

The V call is TRBV4-1, the J call TRBJ2-5; 9 bases match TRBD2. The germline V gene encodes CDR1 MGHRA and CDR2 YSYEKL. The CDR3 contains 15 residues. Losses at the gene ends were 6 bases for V and 11 bases for J; bases not matched to a gene: 16. CDR3 nucleotide sequence: TGCGCCAGCAGGCCTATACTCTCTAGCGGGGATCTGCAGTACTTC. As protein: CASRPILSSGDLQYF.

This clone was seen a few times. DNA for the CDR3: TGTGCCGGACGACAGGGGACCTCTGGAAACACCATATATTTT. It codes for CAGRQGTSGNTIYF. This chain joins TRBV6-1 and TRBJ1-3; 8 nucleotides line up with TRBD1. This CDR3 comprises 14 residues. The germline CDR1 and CDR2 sequences are MNHNS and SASEGT. V lost 11 bases and J lost 0; bases outside the gene matches: 6.

J is TRBJ2-5 and V is TRBV7-2, with D perhaps matching TRBD1 (5 bases). This CDR3 contains 15 residues. The V gene's germline CDR1 is SGHTA and CDR2 FQGNSA. V was cut by 2 bases and J by 5 bases, with 15 bases left in between. The CDR3 coding sequence is TGTGCCAGCAGCTTATCAGGGCACTTCAGGGAGACCCAGTACTTC. Amino acids: CASSLSGHFRETQYF.

The chain has TRBV6-5 and TRBJ1-1, with 7 bases identical to TRBD1. CDR1 is MNHEY, CDR2 SVGAGI, per germline. After removal of 5 bases from V and 5 bases from J, the junction contained 5 bases not matched to a gene. The CDR3 length is 13 residues. CDR3 region: CASSEGGQTEAFF. CDR3 DNA sequence: TGTGCCAGCAGTGAAGGGGGCCAGACTGAAGCTTTCTTT.

The rearrangement links TRBV5-1 to TRBJ1-3, with D possibly being TRBD1 (5 bases). The CDR3 extends over 14 amino acids. Germline CDR1 reads SGHRS; CDR2 reads YFSETQ. Between the trimmed V and J ends, which lost 4 bases and 4 bases, there was a span of 12 bases. Here the CDR3 DNA reads TGCGCCAGCAGCCCGGGGGGGGACGGAAACACCATATATTTT. This translates into CASSPGGDGNTIYF.

As for this clone: Its ends do not fully match the called genes, so a read error is possible. J is TRBJ2-7 and V is TRBV7-7; D not certain. The CDR3 runs to 14 residues. Germline V lookup: CDR1 SSHAT, CDR2 FNYEAQ (reference sequence). CDR3 loop: CASSPRDTSYEQYF. Written as DNA, the CDR3 is TGTGCTAGCAGCCCTCGTGACACCAGCTACGAGCAGTACTTC.

The chain joins TRBV7-9 to TRBJ1-4; D gene unclear. This CDR3 region has 13 residues. Germline loops: CDR1 SEHNR, CDR2 FQNEAQ (reference sequence). The V gene lost 5 bases and the J gene lost 5 bases, with 9 bases spanning the gap. Written as DNA, the CDR3 is TGTGCCAGCAGCCAGGCGGGGAATGAAAAACTGTTTTTT. Amino acids: CASSQAGNEKLFF.

V usage is TRBV9 and J usage is TRBJ2-7; 11 nucleotides line up with TRBD1. Germline CDR1 reads SGDLS; CDR2 reads YYNGEE. V shed 7 bases and J 5 bases; nucleotides not matched to a gene: 5. The CDR3 spans 13 residues. In nucleotides, the CDR3 is TGTGCCAGCGGGGGGGACAGGGGGGACGAGCAGTACTTC. Amino acids: CASGGDRGDEQYF.

The chain links TRBV9 to TRBJ1-1; no clear D gene. The CDR3 spans 13 residues. V lost 1 base to trimming and J lost 8 bases, with 12 bases between them. Germline V gives CDR1 SGDLS, CDR2 YYNGEE. Here the CDR3 reads CASSVSQVGEAFF. The DNA for the CDR3 is TGTGCCAGCAGCGTAAGTCAGGTAGGAGAAGCTTTCTTT.

J is TRBJ1-3 and V is TRBV5-1; unclear D gene. Germline loops: CDR1 SGHRS, CDR2 YFSETQ. The CDR3 is 15 residues long. Trimming left V 4 bases short and J 4 bases short, with 15 bases between. The CDR3: CASSPTAVQGNTIYF. DNA of the CDR3: TGCGCCAGCAGCCCCACCGCGGTCCAGGGAAACACCATATATTTT.

The chain links TRBV7-8 to TRBJ1-1; no reliable D call. Trimming took off 5 bases at V and 10 bases at J, with 20 bases between the two ends. The CDR3 sequence is 14 residues long. In germline, CDR1 is SGHVS, CDR2 FQNEAQ. Here the CDR3 DNA reads TGTGCCAGCAGCCCCACCGCGGGGTACAGCAGAGCTTTCTTT. Translation gives CASSPTAGYSRAFF.